This T cell receptor beta chain originates from a study of vaccination and CD4 T cells after COVID-19. Across the study: Convalescents were six males and four females, two of them Hispanic. Overlapping spike pools from SARS-CoV-2 and HCoV-NL63, HCoV-OC43 and HCoV-229E served as culture stimuli.

Treatment: roughly ten-day PBMC culture with coronavirus spike peptide pools or control peptides (ViraFEST assay). The CDR3 covers 16 residues. Trimming removed 0 bases from V and 3 bases from J; junction bases left unmatched: 7. Germline CDR1 and CDR2: MGHDK and SYGVNS. Sequenced with the Oncomine TCR Beta short-read assay was DNA taken from cultured CD4+ T cells. In TCRdb, the PCR reads were re-called with MiXCR into one record per CDR3 protein. Here the sample spans around 15,000 distinct CDR3 sequences, 21% being singletons. This clonotype occurred a few times. The antigen remains undetermined. The J gene is TRBJ1-1, the V gene TRBV25-1, with 7 bases matching TRBD1. The sequenced sample was CD4+ T cells from blood, cultured in vitro, obtained before SARS-CoV-2 vaccination. The TCR comes from a human donor who received a COVID-19 vaccine. The CDR3 nucleotides read TGTGCCAGCAGTGAATATGGGCAGGGGGAGCACACTGAAGCTTTCTTT. Translating gives CASSEYGQGEHTEAFF.